The entry that follows covers one TCR beta chain sequence. The PCR was carried out with 60 Vbeta primers and 13 Jbeta primers. Clones were sequenced by immunoSEQ multiplex PCR, and TCRdb holds only the in-frame ones, with some missing. The data show about 150,000 clones, 76% seen once. The ends lost 3 bases at V and 0 bases at J; junction bases unmatched: 4. CDR1 MDHEN and CDR2 SYDVKM come from the germline V gene. The CDR3 is 16 residues long. The data are from a study of cytomegalovirus exposure and HLA in healthy donors. V and J are TRBV28 and TRBJ2-2; TRBD1 agrees at 7 bases. Sequencing used PBMCs. This receptor was identified in a male donor in good health and CMV-seronegative. The CDR3 reads CASSLRTGSNTGELFF. In DNA form, the CDR3 reads TGTGCCAGCAGTTTGAGGACAGGTTCGAACACCGGGGAGCTGTTTTTT.